The 31 T cell receptor beta chains below all came from one sample that was sequenced in a study of T cell repertoires in cytomegalovirus infection. Each CDR3 protein is one row after TCRdb ran MiXCR on the reads. The sample contains just over 150,000 distinct CDR3 sequences, about 20% of which appear only once. The specimen was PBMCs. All receptors derive from a human donor in good health (CMV status not recorded). Some clones in this sample may be carry-over from other donors' samples.

This clonotype has a count of ten or more. The chain is built from TRBV7-2 and TRBJ2-7; 8 bases are a match to TRBD1. CDR1 is SGHTA, CDR2 FQGNSA, per germline. V dropped 1 base and J dropped 4; count of bases not matched to a gene: 3. The CDR3 contains 14 residues. The CDR3 region is CASSLGDRIYEQYF. The CDR3 DNA follows: TGTGCCAGCAGCTTAGGGGACAGGATATACGAGCAGTACTTC.

V is TRBV28 and J is TRBJ2-7, with a possible D match to TRBD2 (6 bases). The CDR3 runs 12 residues. Germline lookup yields CDR1 MDHEN and CDR2 SYDVKM. Trimming left V 8 bases short and J 5 bases short, with 13 bases between. The CDR3 is CASAGSVHEQYF. CDR3 in DNA: TGTGCCAGCGCCGGGAGTGTCCACGAGCAGTACTTC.

The CDR3 reads CASSRRDGRNTIYF. The CDR3 DNA reads as TGTGCCAGCAGCAGACGGGACGGCCGAAACACCATATATTTT. The chain employs TRBV11-2 and TRBJ1-3; D perhaps matches TRBD1 (5 bases). From germline, CDR1 is SGHAT and CDR2 FQNNGV. This CDR3 spans 14 amino acids. The V end was cut by 5 bases, the J end by 5 bases, with 13 bases between.

This clonotype has a handful of counts. The chain has TRBV27 and TRBJ1-2; 7 bases fit TRBD1. Trimming at V came to 6 bases and at J to 6 bases, leaving 7 bases not matched to a gene. The V gene's germline CDR1 is MNHEY and CDR2 SMNVEV (reference sequence). The CDR3 runs to 13 residues. The DNA of the CDR3 is TGTGCCAGCAGCCTGACAGGGTTGGATGGCTACACCTTC. It translates to CASSLTGLDGYTF.

To note about this clonotype: At one boundary the junction diverges from the germline segment, which might be a read error. V gene TRBV7-6 combines with J gene TRBJ2-2; 9 bases are a match to TRBD2. This CDR3 is built from 15 residues. Germline CDR1 is SGHVS and CDR2 is FNYEAQ. The CDR3 spells CASSLVAGVTGELFF. The DNA for the CDR3 is TGTGCTAGCAGCTTAGTAGCGGGAGTTACCGGGGAGCTGTTTTTT.

The chain is built from TRBV6-1 and TRBJ2-4, with TRBD1 identical over 8 bases. Trimming at V came to 2 bases and at J to 1 base, leaving 4 bases not matched to a gene. Germline CDR1 reads MNHNS; CDR2 reads SASEGT. This CDR3 contains 16 residues. The CDR3 is CASSEQGALAKNIQYF. The CDR3, as DNA: TGTGCCAGCAGTGAACAGGGGGCGCTGGCCAAAAACATTCAGTACTTC.

The gene calls are TRBV20-1 and TRBJ2-3; D gene ambiguous. The CDR3 spans 12 residues. CDR1 is DFQATT, CDR2 SNEGSKA, per germline (reference sequence). Deletions cut 0 bases from V and 5 bases from J, with 6 bases between. The CDR3 sequence: CSARDVIDTQYF. The CDR3 DNA follows: TGCAGTGCTAGAGATGTCATAGATACGCAGTATTTT.

This clonotype was picked up a small number of times. The V call is TRBV7-2, the J call TRBJ2-1; a possible D gene is TRBD2 (6 bases). V was clipped by 3 bases and J by 6 bases, with 12 bases between them. CDR1 SGHTA and CDR2 FQGNSA come from the germline V gene. The CDR3 contains 14 residues. CDR3 loop: CASSFHDGGNEQFF. The CDR3 coding sequence is TGTGCCAGCAGCTTCCACGACGGGGGCAATGAGCAGTTCTTC.

The V and J genes are TRBV28 and TRBJ2-6; 8 bases agree with TRBD1. This CDR3 has 17 residues. In germline, CDR1 is MDHEN, CDR2 SYDVKM. Trimming took 6 bases from V and 0 from J; bases not matched to a gene: 7. CDR3 sequence: CASSGTGLSSGANVLTF. The CDR3 region has the DNA TGTGCCAGCAGCGGGACAGGCTTAAGCTCTGGGGCCAACGTCCTGACTTTC.

V usage is TRBV6-5 and J usage is TRBJ2-2, with TRBD2 as a possible D gene (6 bases). Trimming cost V 2 bases and J 2 bases, with 9 bases left between them. This CDR3 contains 15 residues. CDR1 and CDR2 (germline): MNHEY, SVGAGI. As DNA, the CDR3 is TGTGCCAGCAGTTACCGGCGGGGTAACACCGGGGAGCTGTTTTTT. This gives the protein CASSYRRGNTGELFF.

The chain links TRBV6-2 or TRBV6-3 to TRBJ2-7; 9 bases fit TRBD2. V trimming: 5 bases; J trimming: 0 bases; junction bases outside the gene matches: 8. Germline CDR1 MNHEY, CDR2 SVGEGT. This CDR3 spans 16 amino acids. CDR3 nucleotides: TGTGCCAGCAGTCCCCGGAGCGGGAGGAGCTCCTACGAGCAGTACTTC. Protein: CASSPRSGRSSYEQYF.

This clonotype was observed a handful of times. This chain joins TRBV28 and TRBJ1-5; D may be TRBD1 (6 bases). Germline CDR1 MDHEN, CDR2 SYDVKM. The CDR3 loop spans 15 amino acids. The V gene lost 1 base and the J gene lost 4 bases, with 11 bases spanning the gap. The CDR3 nucleotides read TGTGCCAGCAGTTTATCCGACAGGCTGAATCAGCCCCAGCATTTT. This encodes CASSLSDRLNQPQHF.

A few counts support this clonotype. The CDR3 DNA follows: TGTGCCATCAGTGAGGGGACAGGGGTAGACAATCAGCCCCAGCATTTT. Translation gives CAISEGTGVDNQPQHF. The gene calls are TRBV10-3 and TRBJ1-5, with TRBD1 identical over 10 bases. Per the germline V gene, CDR1 is ENHRY and CDR2 is SYGVKD. V shed 2 bases and J 3 bases; nucleotides not matched to a gene: 4. This CDR3 has 16 amino acids.

CDR3 protein: CASSEGSGETQYF. As DNA, the CDR3 is TGTGCCAGCAGTGAGGGTAGCGGAGAGACCCAGTACTTC. The rearrangement links TRBV2 to TRBJ2-5, with D possibly matching TRBD2 (6 bases). CDR1 is SNHLY and CDR2 is FYNNEI in the germline V gene. Trimming stripped 3 bases from V and 4 bases from J, with 9 bases between. The CDR3 is 13 amino acids.

The chain carries TRBV2 and TRBJ2-3; possibly TRBD2 for D (5 bases). The CDR3 contains 14 residues. The germline V and J ends were trimmed by 6 bases and 0 bases, with 10 bases remaining between them. CDR1 and CDR2 from the germline V gene are SNHLY and FYNNEI. The CDR3 loop is CASRLALSTDTQYF. The CDR3 DNA is TGTGCCAGCAGATTAGCGTTAAGCACAGATACGCAGTATTTT.

Only a few counts were recorded for this clonotype. This rearrangement joins TRBV23-1 to TRBJ2-1; no reliable D call. TRBV23-1 is identified as an open reading frame with a role that is uncertain. This CDR3 comprises 12 residues. V was shortened by 0 bases and J by 6 bases, with 3 bases between the two germline ends. CDR3 sequence: CASSQSTNEQFF. CDR3 sequence (DNA): TGCGCCAGCAGTCAATCGACCAATGAGCAGTTCTTC.

For the CDR3, the DNA is TGCAGCGTTGGGGCCGGCGCGGGGTACGAGCAGTACTTC. Amino acid sequence: CSVGAGAGYEQYF. The chain uses TRBV29-1 and TRBJ2-7; TRBD2 is a possible D gene (6 bases). The V gene's germline CDR1 is SQVTM and CDR2 ANQGSEA. Trimming left V 4 bases short and J 4 bases short, with 14 bases between. This CDR3 is built from 13 residues.

V gene TRBV25-1 combines with J gene TRBJ2-7; possibly TRBD1 or TRBD2 for D (6 bases each). V shed 1 base and J shed 2 bases, with 15 bases lying between them. This CDR3 region has 16 residues. Germline V gene lookup returns CDR1 MGHDK and CDR2 SYGVNS. The CDR3 reads CASSEFGGIPPYEQYF. CDR3 sequence (DNA): TGTGCCAGCAGTGAATTCGGGGGCATCCCCCCCTACGAGCAGTACTTC.

CDR3 bases: TGTGCCAGCAGGAGGGGACTAGCGACCCACGAGCAGTACTTC. Amino acids: CASRRGLATHEQYF. The J gene is TRBJ2-7, the V gene TRBV2; 10 positions match TRBD2. Germline loops: CDR1 SNHLY, CDR2 FYNNEI. The CDR3 totals 14 residues. Trimming cost V 6 bases and J 5 bases; bases outside gene matches: 7. Full variable domain (remainder filled in from reference TRBV2 and TRBJ2-7): EPEVTQTPSHQVTQMGQEVILRCVPISNHLYFYWYRQILGQKVEFLVSFYNNEISEKSEIFDDQFSVERPDGSNFTLKIRSTKLEDSAMYFCASRRGLATHEQYFGPGTRLTVT.

In its sample, this clonotype was seen many times. The V call is TRBV12-3 or TRBV12-4, the J call TRBJ2-7; D may be TRBD1 (5 bases). With 2 bases removed from V and 2 bases from J, the gap between germline ends came to 10 bases. This CDR3 has 14 residues. As DNA, the CDR3 is TGTGCCAGCAGTTTACAGGGTCTGCCCTACGAGCAGTACTTC. Its translation: CASSLQGLPYEQYF.

The chain carries TRBV6-6 and TRBJ2-1, with TRBD2 matching 14 bases. This CDR3 is built from 20 residues. CDR1 is MNHNY, CDR2 SVGAGI, per germline (reference sequence). V dropped 2 bases and J dropped 7; count of bases not matched to a gene: 16. This CDR3 is CASSYLLPGLAGERPNEQFF. CDR3 nucleotides: TGTGCCAGCAGTTACCTTCTCCCGGGACTAGCGGGAGAACGGCCAAATGAGCAGTTCTTC.

A remark on this clonotype: Possible read error: a much larger clone is one base away. The genes are TRBV7-2 and TRBJ1-2, with D possibly TRBD1 on 5 matching bases. CDR1 and CDR2 from the germline V gene are SGHTA and FQGNSA. The CDR3 covers 13 residues. Trimming took off 6 bases at V and 6 bases at J, with 14 bases between the two ends. CDR3 sequence reads: CASSRDGLNGYTF. CDR3 DNA sequence: TGTGCCAGCAGTCGGGACGGCCTGAATGGCTACACCTTC.

V is TRBV6-5 and J is TRBJ1-1; D remains ambiguous. CDR1 MNHEY and CDR2 SVGAGI come from the germline V gene. The CDR3 sequence is 12 residues long. Trimming left V 5 bases short and J 6 bases short, with 10 bases between. The CDR3 reads CASSGGVAEAFF. The CDR3 DNA reads TGTGCCAGCAGTGGAGGTGTCGCTGAAGCTTTCTTT.

This clonotype was seen just once. This chain joins TRBV12-3 or TRBV12-4 and TRBJ1-1; D might be TRBD1 (6 bases). The V gene lost 7 bases and the J gene lost 1 base, with 10 bases spanning the gap. There are 13 residues in the CDR3. In DNA, the CDR3 is TGTGCCAGCAAGTACAGGGAGAACACTGAAGCTTTCTTT. It specifies CASKYRENTEAFF.

The chain employs TRBV28 and TRBJ2-2, with 10 bases that match TRBD1. The CDR3 loop spans 17 amino acids. The V segment lost 1 base and the J segment 5 bases; nucleotides outside the gene matches: 7. From germline, CDR1 is MDHEN and CDR2 SYDVKM. The CDR3 protein is CASSLYAGQGITGELFF. DNA for the CDR3: TGTGCCAGCAGTTTATACGCGGGACAGGGGATAACCGGGGAGCTGTTTTTT.

The chain joins TRBV4-1 to TRBJ1-2; D is perhaps TRBD1 (6 bases). The CDR3 spans 13 residues. The V gene lost 4 bases and the J gene lost 8 bases, with 14 bases spanning the gap. Germline V gives CDR1 MGHRA, CDR2 YSYEKL. The CDR3 loop is CASSPGGLYGYTF. The CDR3 DNA reads as TGCGCCAGCAGCCCGGGGGGCCTGTACGGCTACACCTTC.

This clonotype showed up many times. The rearrangement links TRBV7-9 to TRBJ2-3; perhaps TRBD2 as D (7 bases). The CDR3 is made up of 23 amino acids. Looked up from germline, CDR1 is SEHNR and CDR2 is FQNEAQ (reference sequence). The V end lost 5 bases, the J end lost 4 bases, and 40 bases lay between the germline ends. CDR3 sequence: CASSPPGASGRGGRYGGADTQYF. The CDR3 bases are TGTGCCAGCAGCCCCCCGGGGGCTAGCGGTAGGGGGGGCAGATACGGCGGAGCAGATACGCAGTATTTT.

The chain combines TRBV14 with TRBJ2-1; D could derive from TRBD1 or TRBD2 (6 bases each). This CDR3 region has 16 residues. Trimming removed 0 bases from V and 4 bases from J, with 13 bases in between. Germline-derived CDR1 and CDR2 are SGHDN and FVKESK. CDR3 sequence reads: CASSQERGGLYNEQFF. The CDR3 DNA sequence: TGTGCCAGCAGCCAAGAAAGAGGGGGGCTGTACAATGAGCAGTTCTTC.

This clonotype was observed a handful of times. The chain carries TRBV5-4 and TRBJ1-2, with TRBD1 matching 8 bases. V shed 5 bases, J shed 4 bases, and the junction held 4 bases outside the gene matches. The CDR3 covers 13 residues. Germline CDR1 SGHNT, CDR2 YYREEE (reference sequence). In DNA form, the CDR3 reads TGTGCCAGCAGAGACAGGGGCAGCTATGGCTACACCTTC. It codes for CASRDRGSYGYTF.

CDR3 protein: CASSFAGQGRMNTEAFF. The CDR3 DNA sequence: TGTGCCAGCAGCTTCGCGGGACAGGGGAGAATGAACACTGAAGCTTTCTTT. This chain joins TRBV7-9 and TRBJ1-1, with 10 bases that match TRBD1. The CDR3 totals 17 residues. The trim removed 3 bases at V and 0 bases at J, leaving 7 bases unmatched. Per the germline V gene, CDR1 is SEHNR and CDR2 is FQNEAQ (reference sequence).

This clonotype occurred many times. The rearrangement joins TRBV7-2 to TRBJ2-5, with 8 bases matching TRBD2. The germline V gene encodes CDR1 SGHTA and CDR2 FQGNSA. J was trimmed by 5 bases and V by 5 bases; bases with no gene match: 13. The length of the CDR3 is 16 residues. Here the CDR3 reads CASSNWVAGSGETQYF. The DNA for the CDR3 is TGTGCCAGCAGCAATTGGGTAGCGGGATCGGGGGAGACCCAGTACTTC.